This section outlines one TCR beta chain sequence together with its context. The data derive from a study of control samples from healthy donors and cancer patients. Clones were sequenced by immunoSEQ multiplex PCR, and TCRdb holds only the in-frame ones, with some missing. The sample includes 170,000 or so clones, 85% to 90% of them seen just once. Germline V lookup: CDR1 SGHVS, CDR2 FQNEAQ. The CDR3 is 14 residues long. V was shortened by 3 bases and J by 0 bases, with 6 bases between the two germline ends. Sequencing was done on a sample of blood. V and J are TRBV7-8 and TRBJ1-3; the D is unclear. This TCR was recovered from a woman aged 45-65 years in good health. CDR3 loop: CASSLSSSGNTIYF. CDR3 DNA sequence: TGTGCCAGCAGCTTGAGCAGCTCTGGAAACACCATATATTTT.